The 32 T cell receptor beta chains in this list originate from one sample, sequenced in a study of neoadjuvant anti-PD-1 for oral cavity cancer. Here immunoSEQ multiplex PCR was the method, and the copy in TCRdb shows in-frame clones only, minus some. Among about 14,000 clones listed, approximately 63% were seen once. This sample comprised PBMCs, obtained before nivolumab (anti-PD-1) treatment. These receptors were taken from a person aged 35-80 years with oral cavity squamous cell carcinoma.

The V and J genes are TRBV19 and TRBJ2-3; TRBD2 is a possible D gene (6 bases). Germline assignment: CDR1 LNHDA and CDR2 SQIVND (reference sequence). The CDR3 consists of 15 residues. V lost 3 bases and J lost 0, with 10 bases in between. The CDR3 region has the DNA TGTGCCAGTAGTATCCGAGGGACTAGCACAGATACGCAGTATTTT. Protein: CASSIRGTSTDTQYF.

The rearrangement uses TRBV19 and TRBJ1-2; D is unresolved. CDR1 is LNHDA and CDR2 is SQIVND in the germline V gene (reference sequence). V shed 7 bases and J shed 2 bases, with 11 bases lying between them. This CDR3 has 13 residues. CDR3 DNA: TGTGCCAGTACCCCGACCCGGAACTATGGCTACACCTTC. Translation: CASTPTRNYGYTF.

V gene TRBV6-6 combines with J gene TRBJ2-7; 7 bases are a match to TRBD1. V was pared by 7 bases and J by 3 bases, with 3 bases of the junction left unmatched. This CDR3 comprises 12 residues. The germline V gene encodes CDR1 MNHNY and CDR2 SVGAGI (reference sequence). CDR3 DNA sequence: TGTGCCAGCAAAGGACAGGTCTACGAGCAGTACTTC. This sequence encodes CASKGQVYEQYF.

V gene TRBV11-2 combines with J gene TRBJ1-3, with D maybe TRBD1 (5 bases). The CDR3 is 16 amino acids. Trimming shortened V by 1 base and J by 0 bases, and 10 bases separated the two germline ends. Germline CDR1 SGHAT, CDR2 FQNNGV. The CDR3 sequence: CASSLADTVSGNTIYF. The DNA of the CDR3 is TGTGCCAGCAGCTTAGCGGACACGGTCTCTGGAAACACCATATATTTT. The whole variable domain, remainder taken from reference TRBV11-2 and TRBJ1-3, is EAGVAQSPRYKIIEKRQSVAFWCNPISGHATLYWYQQILGQGPKLLIQFQNNGVVDDSQLPKDRFSAERLKGVDSTLKIQPAKLEDSAVYLCASSLADTVSGNTIYFGEGSWLTVV.

Only a few counts were recorded for this clone. CDR3 residues: CASSEHGGLNTEAFF. The CDR3 nucleotides are TGTGCCAGCAGTGAGCACGGGGGCCTGAACACTGAAGCTTTCTTT. V gene TRBV6-1 combines with J gene TRBJ1-1, with D possibly TRBD1 on 6 matching bases. The CDR3 loop spans 15 amino acids. V lost 3 bases and J lost 0, with 11 bases in between. CDR1 and CDR2 (germline): MNHNS, SASEGT.

The gene calls are TRBV12-5 and TRBJ2-1; perhaps TRBD2 as D (5 bases). CDR3 length: 14 residues. V dropped 1 base and J dropped 3 bases, with 7 bases sitting between them. Germline V lookup: CDR1 LGHNT, CDR2 FRNRAP. CDR3 sequence: CASGLAGSYNEQFF. DNA of the CDR3: TGTGCTAGTGGTTTGGCGGGAAGCTACAATGAGCAGTTCTTC.

V is TRBV6-5 and J is TRBJ2-7; D may be TRBD2 (5 bases). The CDR3 has 12 residues. The V end was cut by 6 bases, the J end by 8 bases, with 14 bases between. The V gene's germline CDR1 is MNHEY and CDR2 SVGAGI. CDR3 nucleotide sequence: TGTGCCAGCAGCCCCCCGGGGATGAAGCAGTACTTC. Protein sequence: CASSPPGMKQYF.

This chain links TRBV27 with TRBJ1-2; D gene unclear. There are 13 residues in the CDR3. Germline V gene lookup returns CDR1 MNHEY and CDR2 SMNVEV (reference sequence). Trimming took off 4 bases at V and 4 bases at J, with 10 bases between the two ends. CDR3 residues: CASSYAGSYGYTF. The CDR3 region has the DNA TGTGCCAGCAGTTACGCCGGGAGCTATGGCTACACCTTC.

The gene calls are TRBV27 and TRBJ1-5; 11 bases agree with TRBD1. CDR3 length: 14 amino acids. The V and J ends lost 6 bases and 7 bases, in that order; junction bases with no gene match: 5. Germline V CDR1 and CDR2: MNHEY, SMNVEV (reference sequence). The CDR3 spells CASSTGTGGQPQHF. CDR3 sequence (DNA): TGTGCCAGCAGCACGGGGACAGGGGGGCAGCCCCAGCATTTT.

Comment on this clone: Sequence at one end of the junction differs from germline and may be a read error. Here the CDR3 DNA reads TGCAGCGTTCAAGATGACAGGAGAGGGGCGTATGGCTACACCTTC. Amino acid sequence: CSVQDDRRGAYGYTF. This chain joins TRBV29-1 and TRBJ1-2; D possibly corresponds to TRBD1 (6 bases). The germline V gene encodes CDR1 SQVTM and CDR2 ANQGSEA. This CDR3 contains 15 residues. Full variable domain (missing parts from reference TRBV29-1 and TRBJ1-2): SAVISQKPSRDICQRGTSLTIQCQVDSQVTMMFWYRQQPGQSLTLIATANQGSEATYESGFVIDKFPISRPNLTFSTLTVSNMSPEDSSIYLCSVQDDRRGAYGYTFGSGTRLTVV.

The chain uses TRBV9 and TRBJ2-4, with no clear D. CDR1 is SGDLS and CDR2 is YYNGEE in the germline V gene. The CDR3 extends over 12 amino acids. Trimming removed 3 bases from V and 3 bases from J, with 4 bases in between. CDR3 bases: TGTGCCAGCAGCGAAGACAAAAACATTCAGTACTTC. The encoded protein is CASSEDKNIQYF.

The V and J genes are TRBV2 and TRBJ1-1, with D unresolved. Trimming shortened V by 6 bases and J by 1 base, and 12 bases separated the two germline ends. The CDR3 is 14 amino acids. Germline assignment: CDR1 SNHLY and CDR2 FYNNEI. The CDR3 reads CASRDRRQNTEAFF. Written as DNA, the CDR3 is TGTGCCAGCAGGGATCGCCGCCAGAACACTGAAGCTTTCTTT.

There are a few counts of this clone. This chain uses TRBV25-1 with TRBJ2-6, with D unresolved. Germline CDR1 reads MGHDK; CDR2 reads SYGVNS. Trimming took 2 bases from V and 0 from J, leaving 14 bases between them. This CDR3 is 18 amino acids long. CDR3: CASSEGGRAPSGANVLTF. CDR3 sequence (DNA): TGTGCCAGCAGTGAAGGTGGGCGTGCCCCCTCTGGGGCCAACGTCCTGACTTTC.

In its sample, this clone was seen a few times. The chain uses TRBV27 and TRBJ2-5, with D tentatively TRBD1 (6 bases). The germline V and J ends were trimmed by 5 bases and 3 bases, with 19 bases remaining between them. Per germline, CDR1 MNHEY and CDR2 SMNVEV (reference sequence). The CDR3 spans 16 residues. CDR3 region: CASSPSRGQKEETQYF. The CDR3, as DNA: TGTGCCAGCAGTCCCTCCAGGGGCCAGAAAGAAGAGACCCAGTACTTC.

The chain is built from TRBV14 and TRBJ1-1; D perhaps matches TRBD1 (6 bases). Germline V gene sequence: CDR1 SGHDN, CDR2 FVKESK. The germline V and J ends were trimmed by 5 bases and 10 bases, with 11 bases remaining between them. The CDR3 covers 11 residues. CDR3 in DNA: TGTGCCAGCAGCTCAGGGGTTGCAGCTTTCTTT. This sequence encodes CASSSGVAAFF.

V is TRBV7-2 and J is TRBJ2-1; D possibly corresponds to TRBD1 (6 bases). CDR3 length: 13 amino acids. The V gene's germline CDR1 is SGHTA and CDR2 FQGNSA. V shed 5 bases and J shed 8 bases, with 13 bases lying between them. This chain's CDR3 is CASSLQGIDEQFF. CDR3 bases: TGTGCCAGCAGCCTACAGGGTATCGATGAGCAGTTCTTC.

The V and J genes are TRBV4-1 and TRBJ2-1; TRBD2 matches at 11 bases. The V and J ends lost 3 bases and 8 bases, in that order; junction bases with no gene match: 12. Per germline, CDR1 MGHRA and CDR2 YSYEKL. CDR3 length: 17 residues. The CDR3 sequence: CASSHSGRALGSDEQFF. CDR3 coding DNA: TGCGCCAGCAGCCATAGCGGGAGGGCCCTAGGTAGTGATGAGCAGTTCTTC.

The rearrangement links TRBV15 to TRBJ2-1; 9 nucleotides align to TRBD1. CDR3 length: 14 residues. J gave up 8 bases and V 3 bases, and 5 bases lay outside the gene matches. The V gene's germline CDR1 is LNHNV and CDR2 YYDKDF (reference sequence). The CDR3 region is CATSSGTGRDEQFF. The CDR3 DNA sequence: TGTGCCACCAGCAGCGGGACAGGGAGAGATGAGCAGTTCTTC.

The rearrangement joins TRBV29-1 to TRBJ2-3; 9 positions match TRBD2. Germline-derived CDR1 and CDR2 are SQVTM and ANQGSEA. The V segment lost 0 bases and the J segment 0 bases; nucleotides outside the gene matches: 13. This CDR3 region has 19 residues. In nucleotides, the CDR3 is TGCAGCGTTGAAGATCCCGTGGTTCCTAGCGGGGAGAGCACAGATACGCAGTATTTT. Translating it yields CSVEDPVVPSGESTDTQYF.

This clone came up once. The chain combines TRBV7-7 with TRBJ2-2; D uncertain. Trimming cost V 5 bases and J 7 bases, with 11 bases left between them. CDR1 is SSHAT and CDR2 is FNYEAQ in the germline V gene (reference sequence). The CDR3 sequence is 13 residues long. This CDR3 is CASSPRNYGELFF. CDR3 bases: TGTGCCAGCAGCCCCAGGAATTACGGGGAGCTGTTTTTT.

The chain links TRBV7-7 to TRBJ2-5; 12 bases are a match to TRBD2. The CDR3 loop spans 17 amino acids. Germline V gives CDR1 SSHAT, CDR2 FNYEAQ (reference sequence). With 1 base clipped from V and 2 bases from J, the junction kept 5 bases outside the gene matches. CDR3 sequence: CASSLVASGGGQETQYF. The DNA of the CDR3 is TGTGCCAGCAGCTTAGTGGCTAGCGGGGGGGGGCAAGAGACCCAGTACTTC.

This chain uses TRBV7-7 with TRBJ2-3; TRBD2 might be the D (6 bases). The CDR3 consists of 16 residues. The V gene lost 4 bases and the J gene lost 4 bases, with 18 bases spanning the gap. The germline CDR1 and CDR2 sequences are SSHAT and FNYEAQ (reference sequence). The CDR3, as DNA: TGTGCCAGCAGCTCCTTCCCCGGGGGTGGGTCAGATACGCAGTATTTT. This translates into CASSSFPGGGSDTQYF. The variable domain in full, with the rest retrieved from reference TRBV7-7 and TRBJ2-3, is GAGVSQSPRYKVTKRGQDVTLRCDPISSHATLYWYQQALGQGPEFLTYFNYEAQPDKSGLPSDRFSAERPEGSISTLTIQRTEQRDSAMYRCASSSFPGGGSDTQYFGPGTRLTVL.

The CDR3 bases are TGTGCCAGCACCCACAGGGATGGGAGGACTGAAGCTTTCTTT. It yields the protein CASTHRDGRTEAFF. The chain has TRBV9 and TRBJ1-1; weak D call: TRBD1 (6 bases). The V end lost 6 bases, the J end lost 5 bases, and 17 bases lay between the germline ends. The CDR3 sequence is 14 residues long. Germline V gene data show CDR1 as SGDLS and CDR2 as YYNGEE.

The V call is TRBV7-2, the J call TRBJ1-5; maybe TRBD1 (6 bases). Trimming pared 4 bases from V and 3 bases from J, leaving 10 bases between. CDR3 length equals 14 residues. Germline values: CDR1 SGHTA, CDR2 FQGNSA. DNA for the CDR3: TGTGCCAGCAGCTCGGACAGTTTCAATCAGCCCCAGCATTTT. It is translated as CASSSDSFNQPQHF.

This chain uses TRBV7-2 with TRBJ1-1, with D maybe TRBD1 (5 bases). Germline lookup yields CDR1 SGHTA and CDR2 FQGNSA. Trimming shortened V by 0 bases and J by 1 base, and 9 bases separated the two germline ends. CDR3 length equals 15 residues. CDR3 nucleotides: TGTGCCAGCAGCTTAGCGGGGCAGGGGAACACTGAAGCTTTCTTT. It is translated as CASSLAGQGNTEAFF.

J is TRBJ2-5 and V is TRBV5-1; no definite D call. Germline CDR1 and CDR2: SGHRS and YFSETQ. V shed 3 bases and J shed 2 bases, with 11 bases lying between them. This CDR3 contains 14 residues. This CDR3 is CASSYAGPQETQYF. Written as DNA, the CDR3 is TGCGCCAGCAGCTATGCCGGGCCGCAAGAGACCCAGTACTTC. Looking up the rest from reference TRBV5-1 and TRBJ2-5 gives the full variable domain: KAGVTQTPRYLIKTRGQQVTLSCSPISGHRSVSWYQQTPGQGLQFLFEYFSETQRNKGNFPGRFSGRQFSNSRSEMNVSTLELGDSALYLCASSYAGPQETQYFGPGTRLLVL.

This clone was detected once. The chain employs TRBV5-1 and TRBJ1-1; D unclear. V lost 4 bases, J lost 1 base, and 8 bases lay in between. CDR1 SGHRS and CDR2 YFSETQ come from the germline V gene. This CDR3 region has 13 residues. The chain's CDR3 is CASSQEGNTEAFF. CDR3 DNA: TGCGCCAGCAGCCAGGAGGGGAACACTGAAGCTTTCTTT.

This chain links TRBV29-1 with TRBJ2-5, with D perhaps matching TRBD1 (6 bases). Deletions cut 7 bases from V and 4 bases from J, with 16 bases between. CDR3 length: 13 amino acids. CDR1 is SQVTM and CDR2 is ANQGSEA in the germline V gene. CDR3 sequence reads: CSATGLRGETQYF. Here the CDR3 DNA reads TGCAGCGCGACAGGCCTTAGGGGAGAGACCCAGTACTTC.

This chain uses TRBV7-7 with TRBJ2-2, with 7 bases fitting TRBD1. CDR3 length: 14 amino acids. Trimming removed 5 bases from V and 5 bases from J; junction bases left unmatched: 5. Germline loops: CDR1 SSHAT, CDR2 FNYEAQ (reference sequence). The CDR3 DNA sequence: TGTGCCAGCAGCCCCGACAGGGTAACCGGGGAGCTGTTTTTT. Translating gives CASSPDRVTGELFF.

This clone was seen more than once but under ten times. The chain joins TRBV5-1 to TRBJ2-7, with D perhaps TRBD1 (6 bases). V shed 4 bases and J shed 5 bases, with 16 bases lying between them. The CDR3 runs 14 residues. Germline V lookup: CDR1 SGHRS, CDR2 YFSETQ. CDR3 nucleotides: TGCGCCAGCAGCATCTACAGGGTGCAGGACGAGCAGTACTTC. This codes for CASSIYRVQDEQYF.

In this sample, this clone turned up once. V and J are TRBV5-5 and TRBJ2-7; TRBD1 matches at 10 bases. This CDR3 is 14 amino acids long. Germline CDR1 SGHKS, CDR2 YYEKEE (reference sequence). V shed 5 bases and J 4 bases; nucleotides not matched to a gene: 6. The CDR3 DNA is TGTGCCAGCAGATCCGGGACAGGGGTGTACGAGCAGTACTTC. This encodes CASRSGTGVYEQYF.

This clone was counted a few times. This chain uses TRBV2 with TRBJ1-1; D remains unclear. This CDR3 is 15 amino acids long. Trimming took 0 bases from V and 0 from J, leaving 8 bases between them. Germline CDR1 SNHLY, CDR2 FYNNEI. CDR3 nucleotides: TGTGCCAGCAGTGAAGCCCCAGTTTTGAACACTGAAGCTTTCTTT. Translation: CASSEAPVLNTEAFF.